Below are 21 T cell receptor beta chains sequenced from a single sample in a study of beta chain features in type 1 diabetes. Since all of the isolated RNA was reverse transcribed, expressed TCRB transcripts were what got sequenced. Profiled with immunoSEQ multiplex PCR; TCRdb holds only in-frame clones, not every one. The sample has 300,000 to 350,000 clones, roughly 13% seen once; the top ten hold 0.015%. No antigen is known for these receptors. Notes on the study in general: Researchers report that Type 1 diabetes patients had moderately but significantly shorter TCRB CDR3s across all four CD4+ subsets.

The sequenced material came from naive CD4+ T cells from blood. Every receptor here comes from a woman aged 18-29 years with type 1 diabetes.

This chain joins TRBV14 and TRBJ2-3; D possibly corresponds to TRBD2 (5 bases). CDR3 length equals 17 residues. CDR1 and CDR2 (germline): SGHDN, FVKESK. V lost 0 bases to trimming and J lost 6 bases, with 19 bases between them. Here the CDR3 reads CASSQEQGGPYMDTQYF. The CDR3 DNA reads as TGTGCCAGCAGCCAAGAACAAGGAGGCCCGTACATGGATACGCAGTATTTT.

This clone was counted a few times. The genes are TRBV7-3 and TRBJ1-1; D may be TRBD1 (6 bases). This CDR3 region has 14 residues. Deletions cut 5 bases from V and 1 base from J, with 11 bases between. Germline loops: CDR1 SGHTA, CDR2 FQGTGA. The CDR3 DNA follows: TGTGCCAGCAGCCAAGGGGGTGGGAACACTGAAGCTTTCTTT. Protein product: CASSQGGGNTEAFF.

This chain uses TRBV30 with TRBJ2-7; TRBD2 matches 13 bases. Germline V CDR1 and CDR2: GTSNPN, SVGIG (reference sequence). The CDR3 runs 15 residues. J gave up 5 bases and V 4 bases, and 8 bases lay outside the gene matches. The chain's CDR3 is CAWIPGLAGSHEQYF. The CDR3 nucleotides are TGTGCCTGGATACCGGGACTAGCGGGATCCCACGAGCAGTACTTC.

This chain uses TRBV18 with TRBJ2-2; a weak D match, TRBD1 (5 bases). V was trimmed by 6 bases and J by 1 base, leaving 9 bases between them. Per germline, CDR1 KGHSH and CDR2 LQKENI. This CDR3 is 14 amino acids long. The DNA of the CDR3 is TGTGCCAGCTCTCGACAGCAGAACACCGGGGAGCTGTTTTTT. It is translated as CASSRQQNTGELFF.

The chain has TRBV5-4 and TRBJ1-5; maybe TRBD1 (6 bases). Trimming removed 0 bases at V and 4 bases at J, with 8 bases between. This CDR3 spans 14 amino acids. Germline lookup yields CDR1 SGHNT and CDR2 YYREEE (reference sequence). CDR3 residues: CASSLEQGNQPQHF. CDR3 DNA sequence: TGTGCCAGCAGCTTGGAACAGGGTAATCAGCCCCAGCATTTT.

A few counts support this clone. This chain connects TRBV4-3 to TRBJ2-1; D perhaps matches TRBD2 (6 bases). Trimming removed 8 bases at V and 2 bases at J, with 13 bases between. The CDR3 is 14 amino acids. Germline V gene data show CDR1 as LGHNA and CDR2 as YSLEER. CDR3 sequence reads: CASGREIAYNEQFF. The CDR3 DNA is TGCGCCAGCGGGCGGGAAATCGCCTACAATGAGCAGTTCTTC.

The chain uses TRBV28 and TRBJ2-2; tentative D call: TRBD2 (7 bases). Per the germline V gene, CDR1 is MDHEN and CDR2 is SYDVKM. Trimming pared 2 bases from V and 4 bases from J, leaving 11 bases between. This CDR3 has 15 amino acids. CDR3 nucleotide sequence: TGTGCCAGCAGTTTAGGGGGGGCCTCCACCGGGGAGCTGTTTTTT. This sequence encodes CASSLGGASTGELFF.

This clone has just a few counts. The chain has TRBV6-5 and TRBJ2-1; tentative D call: TRBD2 (5 bases). The CDR3 runs 15 residues. Germline assignment: CDR1 MNHEY and CDR2 SVGAGI. Trimming left V 4 bases short and J 10 bases short, with 20 bases between. The CDR3 spells CASSSHGPPRGEQFF. The CDR3 region has the DNA TGTGCCAGCAGTTCGCACGGGCCTCCCCGAGGGGAGCAGTTCTTC.

In this sample, this clone turned up a few times. The chain employs TRBV30 and TRBJ1-2; TRBD1 might be the D (6 bases). Germline-derived CDR1 and CDR2 are GTSNPN and SVGIG (reference sequence). Trimming pared 0 bases from V and 6 bases from J, leaving 11 bases between. CDR3 length equals 13 residues. The CDR3 sequence: CAWSVRGGHGYTF. In DNA, the CDR3 is TGTGCCTGGAGTGTACGGGGGGGCCATGGCTACACCTTC.

The V call is TRBV27, the J call TRBJ2-3, with 8 bases identical to TRBD2. The CDR3 length is 15 residues. The V gene's germline CDR1 is MNHEY and CDR2 SMNVEV (reference sequence). The V gene end was trimmed by 4 bases and the J gene end by 3 bases; junction bases not matched to a gene: 6. The CDR3, as DNA: TGTGCCAGCAGTTGGGGACTAGGAAAGACAGATACGCAGTATTTT. Translating it yields CASSWGLGKTDTQYF.

The chain links TRBV11-3 to TRBJ2-5, with TRBD1 matching over 7 bases. CDR1 is SGHNT and CDR2 is YENEEA in the germline V gene. The ends lost 5 bases at V and 5 bases at J; junction bases unmatched: 8. The CDR3 has 14 amino acids. The CDR3 DNA reads TGTGCCAGCAGCCCAAGGACAGGTCGGGAGACCCAGTACTTC. Protein sequence: CASSPRTGRETQYF. The whole variable domain, remainder taken from reference TRBV11-3 and TRBJ2-5, is EAGVVQSPRYKIIEKKQPVAFWCNPISGHNTLYWYLQNLGQGPELLIRYENEEAVDDSQLPKDRFSAERLKGVDSTLKIQPAELGDSAVYLCASSPRTGRETQYFGPGTRLLVL.

J is TRBJ2-1 and V is TRBV9; D unresolved. Germline CDR1 SGDLS, CDR2 YYNGEE. There are 13 residues in the CDR3. V dropped 0 bases and J dropped 9 bases, with 10 bases sitting between them. Here the CDR3 reads CASSVDYPPEQFF. The CDR3 DNA follows: TGTGCCAGCAGCGTAGACTACCCCCCTGAGCAGTTCTTC. The complete variable domain, with remaining parts taken from reference TRBV9 and TRBJ2-1, reads DSGVTQTPKHLITATGQRVTLRCSPRSGDLSVYWYQQSLDQGLQFLIQYYNGEERAKGNILERFSAQQFPDLHSELNLSSLELGDSALYFCASSVDYPPEQFFGPGTRLTVL.

There are a few counts of this clone. The chain is built from TRBV6-5 and TRBJ2-7; 8 bases map to TRBD1. The CDR3 runs 14 residues. Trimming at V came to 6 bases and at J to 2 bases, leaving 6 bases not matched to a gene. Germline loops: CDR1 MNHEY, CDR2 SVGAGI. CDR3 bases: TGTGCCAGCAGACCTCCGGGACAGGCCTACGAGCAGTACTTC. Protein: CASRPPGQAYEQYF.

V gene TRBV2 combines with J gene TRBJ1-1; no clear D gene. V lost 7 bases and J 1 base, leaving 4 bases between the germline ends. In germline, CDR1 is SNHLY, CDR2 FYNNEI. The CDR3 spans 11 residues. CDR3 bases: TGTGCCAGCAAGAGGAACACTGAAGCTTTCTTT. Protein product: CASKRNTEAFF.

The chain recombines TRBV7-2 with TRBJ2-5; D might be TRBD2 (6 bases). Germline V CDR1 and CDR2: SGHTA, FQGNSA. Between the trimmed V and J ends, which lost 1 base and 1 base, there was a span of 10 bases. This CDR3 has 15 residues. CDR3: CASSLVAAVQETQYF. CDR3 in DNA: TGTGCCAGCAGCTTAGTAGCGGCAGTCCAAGAGACCCAGTACTTC.

This clone was detected a few times. The chain joins TRBV18 to TRBJ1-2, with D unresolved. The CDR3 is 15 amino acids. CDR1 and CDR2 from the germline V gene are KGHSH and LQKENI. Trimming pared 0 bases from V and 6 bases from J, leaving 14 bases between. CDR3 coding DNA: TGTGCCAGCTCACCACCGAACCGGAGTGGCCATGGCTACACCTTC. It codes for CASSPPNRSGHGYTF. The variable domain in full, with the rest retrieved from reference TRBV18 and TRBJ1-2, is NAGVMQNPRHLVRRRGQEARLRCSPMKGHSHVYWYRQLPEEGLKFMVYLQKENIIDESGMPKERFSAEFPKEGPSILRIQQVVRGDSAAYFCASSPPNRSGHGYTFGSGTRLTVV.

The chain couples TRBV4-2 to TRBJ2-5; D is ambiguous. The V gene's germline CDR1 is LGHNA and CDR2 YNFKEQ. The length of the CDR3 is 14 residues. V was cut by 3 bases and J by 3 bases, with 11 bases left in between. The CDR3 nucleotides read TGTGCCAGCAGCCACGGCGGATCGAAAGAGACCCAGTACTTC. Residues: CASSHGGSKETQYF.

The chain carries TRBV15 and TRBJ2-4, with 8 positions matching TRBD1. This CDR3 has 18 residues. V dropped 4 bases and J dropped 2; count of bases not matched to a gene: 13. Germline V gene sequence: CDR1 LNHNV, CDR2 YYDKDF (reference sequence). The CDR3: CATSIWGKQGEPKNIQYF. The DNA of the CDR3 is TGTGCCACCAGCATATGGGGGAAACAGGGGGAACCCAAAAACATTCAGTACTTC.

This clone showed up just a few times. This rearrangement joins TRBV18 to TRBJ2-1; 8 bases align to TRBD2. The V segment lost 5 bases and the J segment 6 bases; nucleotides outside the gene matches: 6. Per the germline V gene, CDR1 is KGHSH and CDR2 is LQKENI. The CDR3 consists of 14 residues. CDR3 nucleotides: TGTGCCAGCTCAAATCTAGCGGGTTCCAATGAGCAGTTCTTC. It is translated as CASSNLAGSNEQFF. Looking up the rest from reference TRBV18 and TRBJ2-1 gives the full variable domain: NAGVMQNPRHLVRRRGQEARLRCSPMKGHSHVYWYRQLPEEGLKFMVYLQKENIIDESGMPKERFSAEFPKEGPSILRIQQVVRGDSAAYFCASSNLAGSNEQFFGPGTRLTVL.

This clone was seen only a few times. V gene TRBV5-1 combines with J gene TRBJ2-3, with 9 bases identical to TRBD2. Trimming took 0 bases from V and 0 from J; bases not matched to a gene: 8. CDR3 length: 18 residues. Germline V gene sequence: CDR1 SGHRS, CDR2 YFSETQ. The CDR3 nucleotides are TGCGCCAGCAGCTTGGGTTCGGCTAGCGGGATTAGCACAGATACGCAGTATTTT. Encoded protein: CASSLGSASGISTDTQYF.

The chain carries TRBV9 and TRBJ1-1, with D perhaps TRBD1 (5 bases). In germline, CDR1 is SGDLS, CDR2 YYNGEE. This CDR3 contains 15 residues. Trimming removed 0 bases at V and 6 bases at J, with 15 bases between. The CDR3 reads CASSVAPGGGAEAFF. As DNA, the CDR3 is TGTGCCAGCAGCGTAGCCCCGGGGGGAGGAGCTGAAGCTTTCTTT.